A single sample is the source of the 27 T cell receptor beta chains below, sequenced in a study of human T cells and chemical hapten exposure. TCRdb reprocessed the RACE reads via MiXCR and lists one record per CDR3 protein. The repertoire holds roughly 180,000 distinct CDR3 sequences, with roughly 15% as singletons. The time point: patch test 1, 2 weeks after DPC sensitization. Specified treatment: therapeutic diphenylcyclopropenone sensitization with weekly scalp DPC. This sample comprised whole blood, obtained in connection with sensitization to the hapten diphenylcyclopropenone (DPC). The receptors shown here come from a woman aged 25 to 39 with alopecia areata. Some clones in this sample may be carry-over from other donors' samples.

This clonotype has just a few counts. The chain has TRBV2 and TRBJ2-1, with unresolved D. This CDR3 spans 10 amino acids. Deletions cut 11 bases from V and 7 bases from J, with 9 bases between. Germline V gene data show CDR1 as SNHLY and CDR2 as FYNNEI. CDR3 DNA: TGTGCCTGCTCGCAAAATGAGCAGTTCTTC. Amino acids: CACSQNEQFF.

Worth noting for this clonotype: One end of the junction varies from germline; a read error may be responsible. This rearrangement joins TRBV7-2 to TRBJ1-2, with D maybe TRBD1 (6 bases). Germline V lookup: CDR1 SGHTA, CDR2 FQGNSA. The CDR3 consists of 12 residues. Here the CDR3 reads CASSFSVGTPSF. CDR3 nucleotides: TGTGCCAGCAGCTTTTCGGTCGGGACACCCTCCTTC. Full variable domain (rest looked up from reference TRBV7-2 and TRBJ1-2): GAGVSQSPSNKVTEKGKDVELRCDPISGHTALYWYRQSLGQGLEFLIYFQGNSAPDKSGLPSDRFSAERTGGSVSTLTIQRTQQEDSAVYLCASSFSVGTPSFGSGTRLTVV.

This clonotype has ten or more counts. The rearrangement joins TRBV7-2 to TRBJ1-6; unclear D gene. CDR3 length equals 13 residues. The V end lost 2 bases, the J end lost 7 bases, and 6 bases lay between the germline ends. From germline, CDR1 is SGHTA and CDR2 FQGNSA. The CDR3 DNA sequence: TGTGCCAGCAGCTTATTGGGCAATTCACCCCTCCACTTT. This sequence encodes CASSLLGNSPLHF.

The chain combines TRBV14 with TRBJ2-1; the D is unclear. The CDR3 is made up of 13 amino acids. V was trimmed by 4 bases and J by 6 bases, leaving 10 bases between them. The germline CDR1 and CDR2 sequences are SGHDN and FVKESK. DNA for the CDR3: TGTGCCAGCAGCCCCCCCGGCGGCAATGAGCAGTTCTTC. Amino acid sequence: CASSPPGGNEQFF.

This clonotype was seen at least ten times. CDR3 bases: TGTGCCAGCAGTGCCCAGGGTCTTATTAATGAAAAACTGTTTTTT. This gives the protein CASSAQGLINEKLFF. This chain connects TRBV2 to TRBJ1-4, with D perhaps TRBD1 (5 bases). CDR1 is SNHLY and CDR2 is FYNNEI in the germline V gene. This CDR3 has 15 amino acids. V dropped 4 bases and J dropped 4 bases, with 13 bases sitting between them. The whole variable domain, remainder taken from reference TRBV2 and TRBJ1-4, is EPEVTQTPSHQVTQMGQEVILRCVPISNHLYFYWYRQILGQKVEFLVSFYNNEISEKSEIFDDQFSVERPDGSNFTLKIRSTKLEDSAMYFCASSAQGLINEKLFFGSGTQLSVL.

The chain links TRBV12-3 or TRBV12-4 to TRBJ1-5, with D possibly matching TRBD1 (6 bases). CDR3 length equals 14 residues. V dropped 6 bases and J dropped 7 bases, with 16 bases sitting between them. The CDR3 bases are TGTGCCAGCAGCCCTACAGGGTTCCGACAGCCCCAGCATTTT. The encoded protein is CASSPTGFRQPQHF.

In its sample, this clonotype was seen many times. The chain recombines TRBV20-1 with TRBJ2-2; TRBD2 is a possible D gene (5 bases). CDR3 length: 11 residues. Between the trimmed V and J ends, which lost 6 bases and 7 bases, there was a span of 9 bases. Germline V lookup: CDR1 DFQATT, CDR2 SNEGSKA (reference sequence). CDR3 sequence: CSAGLNGELFF. Here the CDR3 DNA reads TGCAGTGCAGGACTCAACGGGGAGCTGTTTTTT.

This clonotype was seen only a few times. The chain is built from TRBV14 and TRBJ2-1, with D perhaps matching TRBD1 (5 bases). The V gene's germline CDR1 is SGHDN and CDR2 FVKESK. V was cut by 0 bases and J by 4 bases, with 7 bases left in between. The CDR3 length is 14 residues. This CDR3 is CASSQDPGYNEQFF. CDR3 nucleotides: TGTGCCAGCAGCCAAGATCCAGGGTACAATGAGCAGTTCTTC.

The sample holds a few counts of this clonotype. V gene TRBV5-1 combines with J gene TRBJ1-2, with a tentative D call TRBD1 (6 bases). The CDR3 is 15 residues long. CDR1 is SGHRS, CDR2 YFSETQ, per germline. Trimming took off 3 bases at V and 2 bases at J, with 14 bases between the two ends. In DNA form, the CDR3 reads TGCGCCAGCAGCTGGGATCTGACAGGCAACTATGGCTACACCTTC. Translated, it gives CASSWDLTGNYGYTF.

V usage is TRBV12-3 or TRBV12-4 and J usage is TRBJ2-2; D ambiguous. The germline V and J ends were trimmed by 2 bases and 7 bases, with 2 bases remaining between them. The CDR3 runs 11 residues. The CDR3 bases are TGTGCCAGCAGTTTACTCGGGGAGCTGTTTTTT. Amino acid sequence: CASSLLGELFF.

This clonotype has just a few counts. The chain has TRBV20-1 and TRBJ1-1; no firm D call. The CDR3 has 12 residues. Trimming pared 2 bases from V and 5 bases from J, leaving 9 bases between. CDR1 is DFQATT and CDR2 is SNEGSKA in the germline V gene (reference sequence). The DNA for the CDR3 is TGCAGTGCTAGATTCCCGGATACTGAAGCTTTCTTT. It codes for CSARFPDTEAFF.

The gene calls are TRBV5-4 and TRBJ2-5, with TRBD2 matching 10 bases. The CDR3 length is 17 residues. Germline CDR1 is SGHNT and CDR2 is YYREEE (reference sequence). The J segment lost 2 bases and the V segment lost 0 bases, leaving 7 bases of the junction unmatched. The CDR3 loop is CASSLDPSGGLQETQYF. The DNA for the CDR3 is TGTGCCAGCAGCTTGGACCCTAGCGGGGGCCTTCAAGAGACCCAGTACTTC.

This clonotype appeared a few times. The chain carries TRBV4-1 and TRBJ1-4; D is possibly TRBD1 (5 bases). Germline CDR1 and CDR2: MGHRA and YSYEKL. The V end lost 5 bases, the J end lost 7 bases, and 17 bases lay between the germline ends. The length of the CDR3 is 15 residues. CDR3 sequence: CASSTWGDPREKLFF. CDR3 in DNA: TGCGCCAGCAGCACTTGGGGGGATCCTCGTGAAAAACTGTTTTTT.

The table lists this clonotype with many counts. The rearrangement uses TRBV5-4 and TRBJ1-1, with D possibly being TRBD1 (6 bases). Per the germline V gene, CDR1 is SGHNT and CDR2 is YYREEE (reference sequence). The CDR3 runs to 16 residues. V lost 3 bases and J 10 bases, leaving 25 bases between the germline ends. This chain's CDR3 is CASSSSPGSTGRGAFF. The CDR3, as DNA: TGTGCCAGCAGCTCTTCCCCAGGATCCACAGGGCGTGGAGCTTTCTTT.

This clonotype has only a few counts. The CDR3 region is CASSQDTGRGTGELFF. The CDR3 DNA follows: TGCGCCAGCAGCCAAGATACTGGGAGAGGGACCGGGGAGCTGTTTTTT. This chain joins TRBV4-3 and TRBJ2-2, with D tentatively TRBD2 (5 bases). The germline V gene has CDR1 LGHNA and CDR2 YSLEER. The V gene lost 0 bases and the J gene lost 5 bases, with 13 bases spanning the gap. The CDR3 extends over 16 amino acids.

This clonotype was observed a handful of times. This chain links TRBV19 with TRBJ2-2; maybe TRBD2 (6 bases). The CDR3 contains 17 residues. Germline CDR1 and CDR2: LNHDA and SQIVND (reference sequence). Trimming took 10 bases from V and 4 from J, leaving 25 bases between them. The chain's CDR3 is CATTPNVVAGPTGELFF. The CDR3 DNA reads TGTGCCACCACTCCCAACGTTGTCGCGGGGCCCACCGGGGAGCTGTTTTTT.

The genes are TRBV7-8 and TRBJ2-1, with D perhaps matching TRBD2 (6 bases). This CDR3 contains 16 residues. V lost 1 base and J lost 6, with 16 bases in between. The germline V gene encodes CDR1 SGHVS and CDR2 FQNEAQ. Here the CDR3 reads CASSLEFGGGPNEQFF. DNA for the CDR3: TGTGCCAGCAGCTTAGAATTCGGGGGAGGCCCCAATGAGCAGTTCTTC.

The table lists this clonotype with a few counts. The chain recombines TRBV28 with TRBJ2-2; 14 positions agree with TRBD2. CDR3 length: 14 amino acids. Germline CDR1 and CDR2: MDHEN and SYDVKM. With V trimmed by 3 bases and J by 10 bases, 1 base remained unmatched. CDR3 sequence reads: CASSLTSGGAELFF. CDR3 DNA: TGTGCCAGCAGTTTGACTAGCGGGGGGGCGGAGCTGTTTTTT. The whole variable domain, filled in from reference TRBV28 and TRBJ2-2, reads DVKVTQSSRYLVKRTGEKVFLECVQDMDHENMFWYRQDPGLGLRLIYFSYDVKMKEKGDIPEGYSVSREKKERFSLILESASTNQTSMYLCASSLTSGGAELFFGEGSRLTVL.

This clonotype was seen many times. This chain links TRBV29-1 with TRBJ2-5, with D uncertain. CDR3 size: 10 residues. V was clipped by 5 bases and J by 5 bases, with 6 bases between them. Germline V gene lookup returns CDR1 SQVTM and CDR2 ANQGSEA. CDR3: CSVRWETQYF. CDR3 DNA: TGCAGCGTTAGGTGGGAGACCCAGTACTTC.

This clonotype was detected ten times or more. The chain links TRBV10-3 to TRBJ1-1; D perhaps matches TRBD1 (6 bases). The ends were cut back, 4 bases at V and 3 bases at J, with 12 bases in the middle. The CDR3 contains 14 residues. Germline-derived CDR1 and CDR2 are ENHRY and SYGVKD. The CDR3 DNA reads TGTGCCATCAGTGTCAGGGAGGGGGACACTGAAGCTTTCTTT. Amino acid sequence: CAISVREGDTEAFF.

This clonotype turned up a few times. The V and J genes are TRBV9 and TRBJ2-5; tentatively, D is TRBD2 (5 bases). Trimming took off 0 bases at V and 2 bases at J, with 5 bases between the two ends. The CDR3 spans 13 residues. CDR1 is SGDLS and CDR2 is YYNGEE in the germline V gene. CDR3 residues: CASSVGLQETQYF. CDR3 DNA: TGTGCCAGCAGCGTAGGACTACAAGAGACCCAGTACTTC.

This clonotype was seen many times. The V call is TRBV7-3, the J call TRBJ2-6; the D is unclear. Germline V lookup: CDR1 SGHTA, CDR2 FQGTGA. CDR3 length equals 16 residues. Trimming removed 2 bases from V and 2 bases from J, with 10 bases in between. CDR3 protein: CASSLHAATGANVLTF. DNA of the CDR3: TGTGCCAGCAGCTTACACGCGGCTACTGGGGCCAACGTCCTGACTTTC.

This clonotype was recorded at least ten times. The gene calls are TRBV20-1 and TRBJ1-1; 7 nucleotides agree with TRBD1. Germline lookup yields CDR1 DFQATT and CDR2 SNEGSKA (reference sequence). The CDR3 sequence is 14 residues long. Trimming cost V 6 bases and J 5 bases; bases outside gene matches: 12. CDR3 sequence reads: CSAPGPGGRTEAFF. The CDR3 DNA follows: TGCAGTGCCCCCGGGCCAGGGGGTCGGACTGAAGCTTTCTTT.

V is TRBV3-1 and J is TRBJ2-6; D gene ambiguous. The germline V gene has CDR1 LGHDT and CDR2 YNNKEL (reference sequence). There are 15 residues in the CDR3. V gave up 1 base and J gave up 0 bases, with 4 bases separating them. The CDR3 sequence: CASSQGISGANVLTF. CDR3 in DNA: TGTGCCAGCAGCCAAGGGATCTCTGGGGCCAACGTCCTGACTTTC. The variable domain in full, with the rest retrieved from reference TRBV3-1 and TRBJ2-6, is DTAVSQTPKYLVTQMGNDKSIKCEQNLGHDTMYWYKQDSKKFLKIMFSYNNKELIINETVPNRFSPKSPDKAHLNLHINSLELGDSAVYFCASSQGISGANVLTFGAGSRLTVL.

This clonotype was recorded many times. The chain joins TRBV7-2 to TRBJ1-5; D call uncertain. CDR1 is SGHTA and CDR2 is FQGNSA in the germline V gene. This CDR3 is built from 12 residues. V was clipped by 2 bases and J by 5 bases, with 4 bases between them. In DNA, the CDR3 is TGTGCCAGCAGCTTACCGCATCAGCCCCAGCATTTT. Protein product: CASSLPHQPQHF.

This clonotype was detected a few times. The V and J genes are TRBV20-1 and TRBJ1-5; 9 bases line up with TRBD1. In germline, CDR1 is DFQATT, CDR2 SNEGSKA (reference sequence). With V trimmed by 3 bases and J by 6 bases, 6 bases remained unmatched. This CDR3 comprises 14 residues. The CDR3 sequence is CSASTGGLSQPQHF. The CDR3 bases are TGCAGTGCTAGCACAGGGGGCTTGAGTCAGCCCCAGCATTTT.

The genes are TRBV7-9 and TRBJ2-2; possibly TRBD1 for D (6 bases). This CDR3 comprises 15 residues. The germline V gene has CDR1 SEHNR and CDR2 FQNEAQ (reference sequence). V was trimmed by 3 bases and J by 5 bases, leaving 13 bases between them. The CDR3 is CASSFWDTPTGELFF. The CDR3 nucleotides read TGTGCCAGCAGCTTTTGGGACACTCCAACCGGGGAGCTGTTTTTT. The full variable domain, with the rest looked up from reference TRBV7-9 and TRBJ2-2, is DTGVSQNPRHKITKRGQNVTFRCDPISEHNRLYWYRQTLGQGPEFLTYFQNEAQLEKSRLLSDRFSAERPKGSFSTLEIQRTEQGDSAMYLCASSFWDTPTGELFFGEGSRLTVL.